This T cell receptor beta chain was documented in a study of shared clonotypes between healthy human individuals. TCRdb's copy holds only in-frame clones and misses some; the assay was immunoSEQ multiplex PCR. The sample carries about 2.4 million clones, approximately 93% recorded once. In regard to this clone: Other DNA sequences in this sample translate to the same CDR3.

Sequencing was done on a sample of naive CD4+ T cells from PBMCs. Subset indicated: CD45RA+ positively selected. This receptor was obtained from a man aged 18 to 29 in good health. Some clones in this sample may be carry-over from other donors' samples.

CDR3 nucleotides: TGTGCCAGCTCACCACAGAAAGCAACTAATGAAAAACTGTTTTTT. It encodes CASSPQKATNEKLFF. The chain carries TRBV18 and TRBJ1-4, with D unclear. CDR1 is KGHSH and CDR2 is LQKENI in the germline V gene. V was trimmed by 1 base and J by 0 bases, leaving 6 bases between them. The CDR3 runs 15 residues.